This T cell receptor (beta chain) derives from a study of blood T cell repertoires in COVID-19. At the level of the study: Both acute and convalescent COVID-19 samples were obtained from the United States, Italy and Spain.

In the study's own analysis: Amplification of reference gene primers provided the estimated nucleated cell counts. The repertoire was sequenced with immunoSEQ multiplex PCR; TCRdb's copy has only in-frame clones and lacks some. V, J and clone size were drawn from that table, and D and trimming were deduced from the DNA. The sample includes around 99,000 clones, around 83% seen only once; the top ten take 7% to 9%. The CDR3 totals 18 residues. V lost 0 bases to trimming and J lost 0 bases, with 15 bases between them. Germline loops: CDR1 SEHNR, CDR2 FQNEAQ (reference sequence). The rearrangement joins TRBV7-9 to TRBJ2-4; D is undetermined. This TCR came from a woman of 80 years or more with active or convalescent COVID-19. Sequenced input: peripheral blood. CDR3 residues: CASSLAPQSAGAKNIQYF. In DNA, the CDR3 is TGTGCCAGCAGCTTAGCGCCCCAGTCGGCAGGAGCCAAAAACATTCAGTACTTC.